What follows are 11 T cell receptor beta chains derived from one specimen sequenced in a study of T cell changes during pregnancy in multiple sclerosis. Assay used: immunoSEQ multiplex PCR; TCRdb lists only in-frame clones, some missing. The sample lists roughly 64,000 clones, 90% occurring once. The sample in question was peripheral blood, obtained in the third trimester of pregnancy. The receptor source for this set is a female donor in good health, enrolled as a control in a pregnancy study.

The rearrangement joins TRBV7-9 to TRBJ2-7; unclear D gene. There are 13 residues in the CDR3. Germline V gene sequence: CDR1 SEHNR, CDR2 FQNEAQ (reference sequence). Trimming pared 1 base from V and 7 bases from J, leaving 11 bases between. DNA for the CDR3: TGTGCCAGCAGCTTAGGACTGGTGTGGGAGCAGTACTTC. It codes for CASSLGLVWEQYF.

The chain joins TRBV25-1 to TRBJ1-2; the D gene is possibly TRBD1 (5 bases). Trimming took off 2 bases at V and 6 bases at J, with 7 bases between the two ends. Per the germline V gene, CDR1 is MGHDK and CDR2 is SYGVNS. This CDR3 has 12 amino acids. The CDR3 DNA is TGTGCCAGCAGTGAAGGGGGGGATGGCTACACCTTC. Amino acids: CASSEGGDGYTF.

The chain uses TRBV25-1 and TRBJ1-1; D is possibly TRBD1 (5 bases). The CDR3 consists of 13 residues. CDR1 MGHDK and CDR2 SYGVNS come from the germline V gene. V was shortened by 8 bases and J by 4 bases, with 14 bases between the two germline ends. In DNA form, the CDR3 reads TGTGCCAGCGACGCGGGGGGTAGCACTGAAGCTTTCTTT. This encodes CASDAGGSTEAFF.

V is TRBV6-5 and J is TRBJ2-7; D call uncertain. This CDR3 is built from 14 residues. The germline V and J ends were trimmed by 2 bases and 1 base, with 9 bases remaining between them. Germline CDR1 and CDR2: MNHEY and SVGAGI. The CDR3 sequence is CASSYGLGSYEQYF. The CDR3 nucleotides are TGTGCCAGCAGTTACGGTCTAGGATCCTACGAGCAGTACTTC.

V usage is TRBV19 and J usage is TRBJ2-1; the D gene is possibly TRBD1 (6 bases). The length of the CDR3 is 16 residues. Germline CDR1 and CDR2: LNHDA and SQIVND (reference sequence). Trimming stripped 1 base from V and 6 bases from J, with 16 bases between. CDR3 sequence reads: CASSIGRGILGNEQFF. The CDR3 bases are TGTGCCAGTAGTATAGGCAGGGGTATTTTAGGCAATGAGCAGTTCTTC.

The chain is built from TRBV30 and TRBJ1-4; D possibly corresponds to TRBD1 (6 bases). Germline loops: CDR1 GTSNPN, CDR2 SVGIG (reference sequence). The V end lost 2 bases, the J end lost 7 bases, and 8 bases lay between the germline ends. There are 12 residues in the CDR3. CDR3 protein: CAWSTTGEKLFF. The CDR3 nucleotides read TGTGCCTGGAGTACGACAGGTGAAAAACTGTTTTTT.

The genes are TRBV11-3 and TRBJ2-3; TRBD2 matches 7 bases. The CDR3 is 15 residues long. The J segment lost 0 bases and the V segment lost 8 bases, leaving 8 bases of the junction unmatched. The germline CDR1 and CDR2 sequences are SGHNT and YENEEA. This chain's CDR3 is CASSFSGFSTDTQYF. The CDR3 coding sequence is TGTGCCAGCTCATTTAGCGGGTTTAGCACAGATACGCAGTATTTT.

The V call is TRBV10-3, the J call TRBJ1-5; possible D gene TRBD1, 5 bases. Germline CDR1 and CDR2: ENHRY and SYGVKD. The V end was cut by 2 bases, the J end by 6 bases, with 8 bases between. There are 13 residues in the CDR3. Written as DNA, the CDR3 is TGTGCCATCAGTGAGAGGGGAGGTCAGCCCCAGCATTTT. Its protein product is CAISERGGQPQHF.

Only a few counts were recorded for this clone. The V gene is TRBV30, the J gene TRBJ2-7, with 9 positions matching TRBD2. Germline lookup yields CDR1 GTSNPN and CDR2 SVGIG (reference sequence). Trimming at V came to 5 bases and at J to 4 bases, leaving 9 bases not matched to a gene. This CDR3 has 14 amino acids. In DNA, the CDR3 is TGTGCCTGGGCCGTGGATAGCGGGAGATACGAGCAGTACTTC. Translation: CAWAVDSGRYEQYF.

This rearrangement joins TRBV27 to TRBJ1-4; tentatively, D is TRBD1 (6 bases). Between the trimmed V and J ends, which lost 6 bases and 5 bases, there was a span of 16 bases. Germline V gives CDR1 MNHEY, CDR2 SMNVEV (reference sequence). The CDR3 loop spans 15 amino acids. In DNA form, the CDR3 reads TGTGCCAGCAGGCGACGGCAGGGGAGCAATGAAAAACTGTTTTTT. Encoded protein: CASRRRQGSNEKLFF.

The J gene is TRBJ2-7, the V gene TRBV7-6; D is perhaps TRBD2 (6 bases). V lost 4 bases, J lost 3 bases, and 10 bases lay in between. This CDR3 has 13 residues. CDR1 is SGHVS and CDR2 is FNYEAQ in the germline V gene. The CDR3 DNA sequence: TGTGCCAGCAGCTCCCTGCGGGACTACGAGCAGTACTTC. Translated: CASSSLRDYEQYF.